The T cell receptor beta chain described here comes from a study of OX40 agonist ivuxolimab in advanced cancers. Study background: Patients with prior anti-PD-1, anti-PD-L1 or anti-CTLA-4 therapy were eligible; approximately 37% had some. Findings and limits, study-wide: No determination was made of the antigen specificity of the expanded peripheral T cells.

V lost 0 bases, J lost 4 bases, and 13 bases lay in between. Germline V lookup: CDR1 MNHNY, CDR2 SVGAGI (reference sequence). The CDR3 extends over 16 amino acids. This table comes from immunoSEQ multiplex PCR, and its TCRdb copy is limited to in-frame clones, with some not included. The data show 59,000 or so clones, about 90% seen once. Patients were ineligible given autoimmune disease history or systemic immunosuppression. As regards this clone: Its antigen remains unknown.

The sample here was CD4+ or CD8+ T cells sorted from blood, taken in a trial of the OX40 agonist ivuxolimab. The chain couples TRBV6-6 to TRBJ1-5; D unresolved. This clonotype originated in an adult with an advanced solid tumor such as melanoma, head and neck, liver or kidney cancer. The CDR3 is CASSYSTPRLNQPQHF. The CDR3 bases are TGTGCCAGCAGTTACTCGACCCCTCGGCTAAATCAGCCCCAGCATTTT.